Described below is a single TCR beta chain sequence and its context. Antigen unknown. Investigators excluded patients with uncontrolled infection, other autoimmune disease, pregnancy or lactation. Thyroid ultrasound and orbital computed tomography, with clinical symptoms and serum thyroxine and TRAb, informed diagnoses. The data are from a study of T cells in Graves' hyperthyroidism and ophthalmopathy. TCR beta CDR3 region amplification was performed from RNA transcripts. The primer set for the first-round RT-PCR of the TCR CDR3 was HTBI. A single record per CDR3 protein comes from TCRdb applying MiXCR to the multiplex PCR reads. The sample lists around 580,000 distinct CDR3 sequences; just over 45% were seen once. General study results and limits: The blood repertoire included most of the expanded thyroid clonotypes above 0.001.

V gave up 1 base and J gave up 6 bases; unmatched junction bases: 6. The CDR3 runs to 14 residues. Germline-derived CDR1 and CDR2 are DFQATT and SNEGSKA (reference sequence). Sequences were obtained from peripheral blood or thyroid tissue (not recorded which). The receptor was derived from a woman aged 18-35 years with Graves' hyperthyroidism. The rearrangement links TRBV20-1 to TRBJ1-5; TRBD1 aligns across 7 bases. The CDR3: CSARGQGWTQPQHF. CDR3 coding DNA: TGCAGTGCTAGAGGACAGGGATGGACTCAGCCCCAGCATTTT.